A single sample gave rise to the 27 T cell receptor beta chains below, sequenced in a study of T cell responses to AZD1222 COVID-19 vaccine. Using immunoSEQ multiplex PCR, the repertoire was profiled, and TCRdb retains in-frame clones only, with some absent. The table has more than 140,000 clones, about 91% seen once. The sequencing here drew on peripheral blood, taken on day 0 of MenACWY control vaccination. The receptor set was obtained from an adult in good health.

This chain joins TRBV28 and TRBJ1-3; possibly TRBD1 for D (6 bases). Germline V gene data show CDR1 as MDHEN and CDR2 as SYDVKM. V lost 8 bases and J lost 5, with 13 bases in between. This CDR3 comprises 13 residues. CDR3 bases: TGTGCCAGCCTTGGCAGGGGCCGAAACACCATATATTTT. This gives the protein CASLGRGRNTIYF.

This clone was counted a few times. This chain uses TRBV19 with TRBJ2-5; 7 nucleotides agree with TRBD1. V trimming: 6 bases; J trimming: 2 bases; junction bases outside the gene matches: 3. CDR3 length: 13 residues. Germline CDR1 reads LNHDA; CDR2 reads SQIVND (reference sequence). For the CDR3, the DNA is TGTGCCAGTAGGATGACAGGGCAAGAGACCCAGTACTTC. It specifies CASRMTGQETQYF.

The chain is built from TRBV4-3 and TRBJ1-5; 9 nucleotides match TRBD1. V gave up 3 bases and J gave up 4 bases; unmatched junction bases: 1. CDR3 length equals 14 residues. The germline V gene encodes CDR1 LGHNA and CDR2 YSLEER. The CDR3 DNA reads TGCGCCAGCAGCCAGGGGACAGGGAATCAGCCCCAGCATTTT. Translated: CASSQGTGNQPQHF.

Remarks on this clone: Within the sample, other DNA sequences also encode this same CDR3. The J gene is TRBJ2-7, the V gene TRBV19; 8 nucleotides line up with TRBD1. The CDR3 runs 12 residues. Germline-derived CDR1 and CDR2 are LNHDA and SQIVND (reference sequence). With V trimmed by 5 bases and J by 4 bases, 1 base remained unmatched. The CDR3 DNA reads TGTGCCAGTAGTGACAGGGGATACGAGCAGTACTTC. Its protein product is CASSDRGYEQYF.

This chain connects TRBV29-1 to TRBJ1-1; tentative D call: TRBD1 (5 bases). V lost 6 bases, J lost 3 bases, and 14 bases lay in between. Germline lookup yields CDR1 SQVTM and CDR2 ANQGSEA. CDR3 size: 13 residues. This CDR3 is CSVGGTFDTEAFF. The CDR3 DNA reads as TGCAGCGTCGGTGGGACCTTCGACACTGAAGCTTTCTTT.

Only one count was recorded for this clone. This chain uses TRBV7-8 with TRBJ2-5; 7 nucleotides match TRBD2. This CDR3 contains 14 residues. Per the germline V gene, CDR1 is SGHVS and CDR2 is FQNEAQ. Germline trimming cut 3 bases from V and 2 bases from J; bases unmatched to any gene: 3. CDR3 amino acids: CASSFLRGQETQYF. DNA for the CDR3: TGTGCCAGCAGCTTCTTGCGGGGGCAAGAGACCCAGTACTTC.

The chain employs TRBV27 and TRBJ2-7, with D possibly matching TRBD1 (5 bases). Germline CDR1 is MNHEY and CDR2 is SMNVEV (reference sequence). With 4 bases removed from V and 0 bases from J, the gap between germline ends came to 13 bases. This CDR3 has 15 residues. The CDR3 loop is CASSYRPQSSYEQYF. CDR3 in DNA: TGTGCCAGCAGTTACAGGCCACAGAGCTCCTACGAGCAGTACTTC.

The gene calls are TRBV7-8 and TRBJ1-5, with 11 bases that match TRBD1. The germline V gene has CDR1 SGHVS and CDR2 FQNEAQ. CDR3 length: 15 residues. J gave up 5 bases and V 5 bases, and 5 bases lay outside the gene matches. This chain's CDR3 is CASSRDRGSDQPQHF. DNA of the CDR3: TGTGCCAGCAGCCGGGACAGGGGGTCGGATCAGCCCCAGCATTTT.

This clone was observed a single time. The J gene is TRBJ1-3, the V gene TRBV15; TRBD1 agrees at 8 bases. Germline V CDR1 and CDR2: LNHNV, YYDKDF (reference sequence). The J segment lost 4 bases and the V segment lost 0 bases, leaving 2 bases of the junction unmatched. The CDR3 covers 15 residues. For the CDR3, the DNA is TGTGCCACCAGCAGAGAACAGGGGGGAGGAAACACCATATATTTT. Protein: CATSREQGGGNTIYF.

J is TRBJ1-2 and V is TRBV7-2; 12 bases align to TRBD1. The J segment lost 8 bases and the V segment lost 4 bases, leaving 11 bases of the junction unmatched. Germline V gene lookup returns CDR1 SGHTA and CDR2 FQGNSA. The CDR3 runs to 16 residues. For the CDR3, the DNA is TGTGCCAGCAGCTACTATGGGGGACAGGGGGCGGAGGGCTACACCTTC. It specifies CASSYYGGQGAEGYTF.

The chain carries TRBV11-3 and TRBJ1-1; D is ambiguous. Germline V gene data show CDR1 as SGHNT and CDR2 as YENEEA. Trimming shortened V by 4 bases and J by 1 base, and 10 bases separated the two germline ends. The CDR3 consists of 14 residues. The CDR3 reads CASSSPDTNTEAFF. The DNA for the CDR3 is TGTGCCAGCAGCTCCCCAGACACGAACACTGAAGCTTTCTTT.

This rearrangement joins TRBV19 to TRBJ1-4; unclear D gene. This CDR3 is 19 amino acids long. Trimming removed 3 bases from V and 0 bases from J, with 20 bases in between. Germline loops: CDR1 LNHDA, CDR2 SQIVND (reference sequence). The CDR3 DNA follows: TGTGCCAGTAGTATTGGCGGAGTCCCATTTCTCGCAACTAATGAAAAACTGTTTTTT. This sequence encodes CASSIGGVPFLATNEKLFF.

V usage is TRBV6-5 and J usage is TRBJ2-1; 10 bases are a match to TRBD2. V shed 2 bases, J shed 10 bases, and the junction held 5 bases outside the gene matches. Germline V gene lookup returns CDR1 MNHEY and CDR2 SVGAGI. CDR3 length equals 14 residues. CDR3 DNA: TGTGCCAGCAGTTACGCTAGCGGGAGAGAGGAGCAGTTCTTC. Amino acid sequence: CASSYASGREEQFF.

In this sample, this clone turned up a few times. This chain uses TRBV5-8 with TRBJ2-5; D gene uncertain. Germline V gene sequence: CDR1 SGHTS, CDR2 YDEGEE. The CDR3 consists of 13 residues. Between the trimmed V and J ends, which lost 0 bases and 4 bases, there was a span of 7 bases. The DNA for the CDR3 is TGTGCCAGCAGCTTGGACCAGCCAGAGACCCAGTACTTC. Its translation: CASSLDQPETQYF.

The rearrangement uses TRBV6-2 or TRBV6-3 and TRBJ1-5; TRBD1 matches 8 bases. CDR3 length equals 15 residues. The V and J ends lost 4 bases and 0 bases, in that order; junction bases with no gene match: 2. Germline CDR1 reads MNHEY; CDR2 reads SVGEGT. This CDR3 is CASSLGQASNQPQHF. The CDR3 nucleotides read TGTGCCAGCAGTTTGGGACAGGCTAGCAATCAGCCCCAGCATTTT.

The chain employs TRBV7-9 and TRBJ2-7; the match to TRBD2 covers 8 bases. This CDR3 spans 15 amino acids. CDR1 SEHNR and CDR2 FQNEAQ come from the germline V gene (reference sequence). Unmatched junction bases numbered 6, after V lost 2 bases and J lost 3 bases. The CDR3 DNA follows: TGTGCCAGCAGCTTATCCCTAGCGGGCGTCTACGAGCAGTACTTC. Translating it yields CASSLSLAGVYEQYF.

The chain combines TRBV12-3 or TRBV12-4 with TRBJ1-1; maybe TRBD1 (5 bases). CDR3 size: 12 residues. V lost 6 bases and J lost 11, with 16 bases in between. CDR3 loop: CASRTGGKRAFF. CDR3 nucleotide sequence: TGTGCCAGCAGGACGGGGGGAAAACGGGCTTTCTTT.

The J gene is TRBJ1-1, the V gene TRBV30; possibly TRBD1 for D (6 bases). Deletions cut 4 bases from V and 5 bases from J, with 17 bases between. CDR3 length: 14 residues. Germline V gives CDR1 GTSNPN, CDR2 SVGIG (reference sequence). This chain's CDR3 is CAWNSNRGFTEAFF. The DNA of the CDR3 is TGTGCCTGGAATTCTAATAGGGGGTTTACTGAAGCTTTCTTT.

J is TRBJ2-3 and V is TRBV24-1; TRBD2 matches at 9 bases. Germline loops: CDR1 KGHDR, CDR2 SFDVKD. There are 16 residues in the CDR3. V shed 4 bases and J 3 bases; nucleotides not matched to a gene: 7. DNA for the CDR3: TGTGCCACCAGTGACCTAGCGGGAAGGGGGACAGATACGCAGTATTTT. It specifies CATSDLAGRGTDTQYF.

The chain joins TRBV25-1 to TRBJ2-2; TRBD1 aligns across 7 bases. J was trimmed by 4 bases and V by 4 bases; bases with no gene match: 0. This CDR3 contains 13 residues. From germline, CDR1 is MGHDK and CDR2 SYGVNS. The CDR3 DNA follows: TGTGCCAGCAGTGGGGACAGCACCGGGGAGCTGTTTTTT. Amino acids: CASSGDSTGELFF.

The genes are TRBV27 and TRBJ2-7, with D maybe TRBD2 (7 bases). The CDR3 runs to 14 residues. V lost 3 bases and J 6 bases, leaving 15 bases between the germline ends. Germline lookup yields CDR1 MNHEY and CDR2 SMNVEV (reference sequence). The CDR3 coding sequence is TGTGCCAGCAGTTTTCGGGGGGCGGAAGGCGAGCAGTACTTC. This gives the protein CASSFRGAEGEQYF.

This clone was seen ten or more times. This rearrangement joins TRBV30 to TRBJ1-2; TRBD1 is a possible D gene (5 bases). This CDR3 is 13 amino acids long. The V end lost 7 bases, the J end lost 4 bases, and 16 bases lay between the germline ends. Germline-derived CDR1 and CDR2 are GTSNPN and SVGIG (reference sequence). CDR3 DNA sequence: TGTGCCTCGACGGGGGGAATGGGCTATGGCTACACCTTC. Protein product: CASTGGMGYGYTF.

CDR3 in amino acids: CASSYVSAGGTNGYTF. The CDR3 DNA is TGTGCCAGCAGTTACGTCTCGGCCGGGGGGACTAACGGCTACACCTTC. The chain is built from TRBV6-5 and TRBJ1-2; possible D gene TRBD1, 5 bases. Per germline, CDR1 MNHEY and CDR2 SVGAGI. CDR3 length: 16 amino acids. With 2 bases removed from V and 8 bases from J, the gap between germline ends came to 21 bases.

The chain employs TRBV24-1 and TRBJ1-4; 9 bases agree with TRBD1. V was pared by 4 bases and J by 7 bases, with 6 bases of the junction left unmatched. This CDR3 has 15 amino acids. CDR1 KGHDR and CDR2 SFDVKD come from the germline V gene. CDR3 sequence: CATSDPGQGGEKLFF. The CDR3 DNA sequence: TGTGCCACCAGTGACCCGGGACAGGGCGGTGAAAAACTGTTTTTT.

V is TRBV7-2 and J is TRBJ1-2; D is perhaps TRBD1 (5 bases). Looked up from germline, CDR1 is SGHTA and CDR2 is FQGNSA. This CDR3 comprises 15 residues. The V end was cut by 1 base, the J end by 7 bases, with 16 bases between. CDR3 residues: CASSLVGQAYSGYTF. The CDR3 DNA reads TGTGCCAGCAGCTTAGTGGGGCAGGCTTACTCTGGCTACACCTTC.

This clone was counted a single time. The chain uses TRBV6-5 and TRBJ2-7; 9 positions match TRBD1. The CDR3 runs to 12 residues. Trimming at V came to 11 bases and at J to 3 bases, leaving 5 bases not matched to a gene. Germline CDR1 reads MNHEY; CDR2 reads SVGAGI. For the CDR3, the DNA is TGTGCCTCCAGACAGGGGGGCTACGAGCAGTACTTC. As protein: CASRQGGYEQYF.

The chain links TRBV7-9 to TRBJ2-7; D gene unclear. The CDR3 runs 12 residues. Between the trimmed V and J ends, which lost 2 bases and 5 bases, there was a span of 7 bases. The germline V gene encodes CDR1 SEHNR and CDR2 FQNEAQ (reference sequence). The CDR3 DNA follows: TGTGCCAGCAGCTTATTCGTGGACGAGCAGTACTTC. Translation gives CASSLFVDEQYF.